The sequence of this T cell receptor (beta chain) was determined in a study of response to subunit inactivated influenza vaccine (dated by TCRdb to about 2018). With regard to the full study: Deep quantitative profiling of the T cell receptor repertoire was used in the study to follow responses to a trivalent subunit inactivated influenza vaccine. Summary of the overall study and its limitations: The authors suggested that each seasonal influenza vaccination may recruit only a limited number of new T cells.

The CDR3 covers 16 residues, taking in both the cysteine and the phenylalanine. Of the read, only the CDR3 DNA is kept; its 48 bases are in frame from base 1. In the germline V gene (reference sequence), CDR1 corresponds to SEHNR and CDR2 to FQNEAQ. For this chain, trimming is 0 bases at the V end and 2 bases at the J end, and the number of junction bases without a gene match is 6. The library was built by means of RT-PCR. Sequencing was performed on an Illumina HiSeq 2500. The public reads were quality trimmed at Q25 with fastp and then assembled into clones with MiXCR by TCRdb, keeping productive beta chains. Identical CDR3 protein sequences are pooled into one entry, listed with their most common genes and DNA. The sample profile shows about 780,000 distinct CDR3 sequences; around 20% of them were found once. Around 9.9% of the sample comes from the top ten. On this clonotype itself: What this receptor recognizes is not known. No base quality values were provided; no much bigger clone lies one nucleotide off.

The receptor comes from a middle-aged man who received an inactivated influenza vaccine. Donor details come from another sample of the same person, matched by shared clones. This sample comprised PBMCs from blood, obtained 5 days after vaccination. Recombination joined TRBV7-9 with TRBJ2-7; the junction holds 8 bases that match TRBD1. The CDR3 reads CASSLANTGQAYEQYF. The DNA sequence follows: TGTGCCAGCAGCTTAGCGAATACGGGACAGGCCTACGAGCAGTACTTC. The CDR3 plus the reference TRBV7-9 and TRBJ2-7 genes for the other parts give the full variable domain: DTGVSQNPRHKITKRGQNVTFRCDPISEHNRLYWYRQTLGQGPEFLTYFQNEAQLEKSRLLSDRFSAERPKGSFSTLEIQRTEQGDSAMYLCASSLANTGQAYEQYFGPGTRLTVT.